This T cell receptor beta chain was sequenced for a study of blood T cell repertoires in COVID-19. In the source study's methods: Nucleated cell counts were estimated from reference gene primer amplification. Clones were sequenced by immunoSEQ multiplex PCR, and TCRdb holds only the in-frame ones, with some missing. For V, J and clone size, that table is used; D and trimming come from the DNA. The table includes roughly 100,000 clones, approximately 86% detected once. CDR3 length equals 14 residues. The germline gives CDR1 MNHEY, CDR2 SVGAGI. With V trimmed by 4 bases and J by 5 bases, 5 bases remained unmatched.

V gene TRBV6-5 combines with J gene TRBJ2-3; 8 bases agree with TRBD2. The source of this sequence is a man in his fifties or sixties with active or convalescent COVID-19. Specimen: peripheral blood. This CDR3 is CASSFGGGIDTQYF. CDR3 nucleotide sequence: TGTGCCAGCAGTTTCGGGGGGGGGATAGATACGCAGTATTTT.